The sequence of this TCR beta chain was determined in a study of blood T cell repertoires in COVID-19. Study-wide background: Samples representing acute and convalescent COVID-19 were sourced from the United States, Italy and Spain. PBMCs, B-cell-depleted T cells, or T cells provided the cDNA or gDNA that made up the material.

The trim removed 1 base at V and 4 bases at J, leaving 4 bases unmatched. The CDR3 has 14 residues. Germline assignment: CDR1 GTSNPN and CDR2 SVGIG (reference sequence). Under the authors' procedure: Nucleated cell number was recorded as an estimate derived from reference gene primer amplification. TCRdb's table, derived via immunoSEQ multiplex PCR, lists solely in-frame clones and lacks some. V, J and clone size are taken as reported in that table, and D and trimming were inferred from the DNA itself. The repertoire has 250,000 to 350,000 clones, 90% of them found once; the top ten carry 6.8%. Followed longitudinally, the Seattle patients had been enrolled during active infection.

The sample was peripheral blood. The sequence was obtained from a woman aged 30 to 39 with COVID-19, enrolled during active disease. The V call is TRBV30, the J call TRBJ2-7; 10 bases map to TRBD2. CDR3 loop: CAWSGLAGPYEQYF. CDR3 nucleotide sequence: TGTGCCTGGAGTGGACTAGCGGGCCCGTACGAGCAGTACTTC. Supplemented by reference TRBV30 and TRBJ2-7, the full variable domain reads SQTIHQWPATLVQPVGSPLSLECTVEGTSNPNLYWYRQAAGRGLQLLFYSVGIGQISSEVPQNLSASRPQDRQFILSSKKLLLSDSGFYLCAWSGLAGPYEQYFGPGTRLTVT.